These 7 T cell receptor beta chains came from one sample sequenced in a study of blood T cell repertoires in COVID-19. TCRdb's copy holds only in-frame clones and misses some; the assay was immunoSEQ multiplex PCR. The sample comprises 95,000 or so clones, about 84% of which are singletons, and nearly 25% rests with the top ten. Sequencing used peripheral blood. These receptors were obtained from a human donor in a cohort sampled during active COVID-19.

The rearrangement joins TRBV5-1 to TRBJ1-2, with TRBD1 identical over 7 bases. The CDR3 covers 15 residues. Trimming removed 4 bases from V and 1 base from J; junction bases left unmatched: 7. Germline V gene sequence: CDR1 SGHRS, CDR2 YFSETQ. The CDR3 DNA sequence: TGCGCCAGCAGCCCCGGGGACAGAGATAACTATGGCTACACCTTC. Translated, it gives CASSPGDRDNYGYTF.

The V call is TRBV15, the J call TRBJ1-2; D not resolved. Trimming pared 0 bases from V and 4 bases from J, leaving 6 bases between. Germline CDR1 and CDR2: LNHNV and YYDKDF (reference sequence). This CDR3 is 13 amino acids long. The CDR3 DNA reads TGTGCCACCAGCAGAGATCTTCTCTATGGCTACACCTTC. Translated, it gives CATSRDLLYGYTF.

This clone was recorded only once. J is TRBJ2-7 and V is TRBV6-5, with 8 positions matching TRBD1. Germline V gene lookup returns CDR1 MNHEY and CDR2 SVGAGI. The length of the CDR3 is 16 residues. The trim removed 2 bases at V and 3 bases at J, leaving 9 bases unmatched. CDR3: CASSYTRTGYGYEQYF. In DNA, the CDR3 is TGTGCCAGCAGTTACACGCGGACAGGGTACGGCTACGAGCAGTACTTC.

This clone was observed once. This chain links TRBV15 with TRBJ2-3, with a tentative D call TRBD2 (6 bases). Per the germline V gene, CDR1 is LNHNV and CDR2 is YYDKDF (reference sequence). The CDR3 spans 13 residues. V lost 11 bases and J lost 5, with 17 bases in between. CDR3 nucleotide sequence: TGTGCCGTGGAGGGAGGAGGAGTAGATACGCAGTATTTT. Translation: CAVEGGGVDTQYF. Drawing the rest from reference TRBV15 and TRBJ2-3, the complete variable domain is DAMVIQNPRYQVTQFGKPVTLSCSQTLNHNVMYWYQQKSSQAPKLLFHYYDKDFNNEADTPDNFQSRRPNTSFCFLDIRSPGLGDTAMYLCAVEGGGVDTQYFGPGTRLTVL.

V is TRBV6-5 and J is TRBJ2-7; TRBD1 matches at 11 bases. This CDR3 spans 13 amino acids. Per the germline V gene, CDR1 is MNHEY and CDR2 is SVGAGI. After removal of 6 bases from V and 6 bases from J, the junction contained 4 bases not matched to a gene. The CDR3 protein is CASRAGTGGEQYF. As DNA, the CDR3 is TGTGCCAGCAGAGCCGGGACAGGGGGCGAGCAGTACTTC.

The rearrangement joins TRBV18 to TRBJ2-2, with TRBD2 as a possible D gene (5 bases). Germline V gene sequence: CDR1 KGHSH, CDR2 LQKENI. The CDR3 sequence is 16 residues long. Trimming removed 2 bases at V and 1 base at J, with 11 bases between. CDR3 nucleotides: TGTGCCAGCTCACCAGTGTTGCGGGTGAACACCGGGGAGCTGTTTTTT. Its translation is CASSPVLRVNTGELFF.

This chain links TRBV5-1 with TRBJ2-6; TRBD1 might be the D (5 bases). CDR3 size: 17 residues. Trimming removed 1 base from V and 3 bases from J, with 14 bases in between. Germline CDR1 reads SGHRS; CDR2 reads YFSETQ. CDR3 in DNA: TGCGCCAGCAGCTTGACCACGACAGTTCTTGGGGCCAACGTCCTGACTTTC. Amino acid sequence: CASSLTTTVLGANVLTF.